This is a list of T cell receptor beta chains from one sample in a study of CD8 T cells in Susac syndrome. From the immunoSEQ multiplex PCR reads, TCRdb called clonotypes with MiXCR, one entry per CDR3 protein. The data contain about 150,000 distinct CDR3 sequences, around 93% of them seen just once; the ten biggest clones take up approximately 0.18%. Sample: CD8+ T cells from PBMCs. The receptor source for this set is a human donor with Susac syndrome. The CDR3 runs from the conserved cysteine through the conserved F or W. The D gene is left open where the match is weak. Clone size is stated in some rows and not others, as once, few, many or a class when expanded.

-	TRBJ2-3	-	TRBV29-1	TGCAGCGTCCGCACAGATACGCAGTATTTT	CSVRTDTQYF
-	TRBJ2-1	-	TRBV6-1	TGTGCCAGCAGCTCCACCTCTCTCCTGCGACAGGATTACAATGAGCAGTTCTTC	CASSSTSLLRQDYNEQFF
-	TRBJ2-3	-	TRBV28	TGTGCCAGCAGTTTCAGATTCACAGATACGCAGTATTTT	CASSFRFTDTQYF
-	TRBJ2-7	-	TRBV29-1	TGCAGCGTTAAGACAGGAATTGCTACGATCGAGGAGCAGTACTTC	CSVKTGIATIEEQYF
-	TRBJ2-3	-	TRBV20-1	TGCAGTGGGGGGCCAGGGGGCACAGATACGCAGTATTTT	CSGGPGGTDTQYF
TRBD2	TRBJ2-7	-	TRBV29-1	TGCAGCGTTGACCGTAGCGGGAGCTCCTACGAGCAGTACTTC	CSVDRSGSSYEQYF
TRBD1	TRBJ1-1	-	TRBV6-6	TGTGCCAGCAGTTACTATCACGGACAGGGGACGAAAGCTTTCTTT	CASSYYHGQGTKAFF
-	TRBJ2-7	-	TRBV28	TGTGCCAGCAGTTTATTCCCGGGACAATCCTACGAGCAGTACTTC	CASSLFPGQSYEQYF
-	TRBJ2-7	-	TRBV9	TGTGCCAGCAGCCCGCCTCGGGGCCTCGAGCAGTACTTC	CASSPPRGLEQYF
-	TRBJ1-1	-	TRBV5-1	TGCGCCAGCAGCTTGAGGGGAGACACTGAAGCTTTCTTT	CASSLRGDTEAFF
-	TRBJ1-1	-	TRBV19	TGTGCCAGTAGTCCCCAGCGTCTTACAGGGAAGAGCACTGAAGCTTTCTTT	CASSPQRLTGKSTEAFF
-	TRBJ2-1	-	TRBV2	TGTGCCAGCACTCGGGGTGAGCAGTTCTTC	CASTRGEQFF
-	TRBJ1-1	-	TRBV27	TGTGCCAGCAGTTTGGTCCTAGCGAGCACTGAAGCTTTCTTT	CASSLVLASTEAFF
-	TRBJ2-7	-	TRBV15	TGTGCCACCAGCAGAGATCGAGAGGCCTACGAGCAGTACTTC	CATSRDREAYEQYF
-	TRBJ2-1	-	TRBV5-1	TGCGCCAGCAGCCCCAACAATGAGCAGTTCTTC	CASSPNNEQFF
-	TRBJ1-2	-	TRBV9	TGTGCCAGCAGCCCTCCCCTCTCCGTGCGGCCGCGTGAGGAATATGGCTACACCTTC	CASSPPLSVRPREEYGYTF
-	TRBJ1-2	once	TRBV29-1	TGCAGCGTTCCAAGGACTGATAACTATGGCTACACCTTC	CSVPRTDNYGYTF
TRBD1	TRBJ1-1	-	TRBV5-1	TGCGCCAGCAGCTTGGCGACAGGGGTCACTGAAGCTTTCTTT	CASSLATGVTEAFF
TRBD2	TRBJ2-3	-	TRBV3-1	TGTGCCAGCAGCCAAGAATGGACTAGCGGGAGTCATACTACTGATACGCAGTATTTT	CASSQEWTSGSHTTDTQYF
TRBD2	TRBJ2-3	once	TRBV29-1	TGCAGCGTTCGCTGGGCGGGAGTAGAGACAGATACGCAGTATTTT	CSVRWAGVETDTQYF
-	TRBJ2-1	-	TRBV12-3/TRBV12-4	TGTGCCAGCAGTCCTCAGGGAGGCTCCTACAATGAGCAGTTCTTC	CASSPQGGSYNEQFF
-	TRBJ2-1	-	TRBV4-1	TGCGCCAGCAGCCCCACGGAGGGACAAACTAGCGCCAATGAGCAGTTCTTC	CASSPTEGQTSANEQFF
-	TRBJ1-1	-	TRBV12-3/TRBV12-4	TGTGCCAGCATCCAAAACACGGACACTGAAGCTTTCTTT	CASIQNTDTEAFF